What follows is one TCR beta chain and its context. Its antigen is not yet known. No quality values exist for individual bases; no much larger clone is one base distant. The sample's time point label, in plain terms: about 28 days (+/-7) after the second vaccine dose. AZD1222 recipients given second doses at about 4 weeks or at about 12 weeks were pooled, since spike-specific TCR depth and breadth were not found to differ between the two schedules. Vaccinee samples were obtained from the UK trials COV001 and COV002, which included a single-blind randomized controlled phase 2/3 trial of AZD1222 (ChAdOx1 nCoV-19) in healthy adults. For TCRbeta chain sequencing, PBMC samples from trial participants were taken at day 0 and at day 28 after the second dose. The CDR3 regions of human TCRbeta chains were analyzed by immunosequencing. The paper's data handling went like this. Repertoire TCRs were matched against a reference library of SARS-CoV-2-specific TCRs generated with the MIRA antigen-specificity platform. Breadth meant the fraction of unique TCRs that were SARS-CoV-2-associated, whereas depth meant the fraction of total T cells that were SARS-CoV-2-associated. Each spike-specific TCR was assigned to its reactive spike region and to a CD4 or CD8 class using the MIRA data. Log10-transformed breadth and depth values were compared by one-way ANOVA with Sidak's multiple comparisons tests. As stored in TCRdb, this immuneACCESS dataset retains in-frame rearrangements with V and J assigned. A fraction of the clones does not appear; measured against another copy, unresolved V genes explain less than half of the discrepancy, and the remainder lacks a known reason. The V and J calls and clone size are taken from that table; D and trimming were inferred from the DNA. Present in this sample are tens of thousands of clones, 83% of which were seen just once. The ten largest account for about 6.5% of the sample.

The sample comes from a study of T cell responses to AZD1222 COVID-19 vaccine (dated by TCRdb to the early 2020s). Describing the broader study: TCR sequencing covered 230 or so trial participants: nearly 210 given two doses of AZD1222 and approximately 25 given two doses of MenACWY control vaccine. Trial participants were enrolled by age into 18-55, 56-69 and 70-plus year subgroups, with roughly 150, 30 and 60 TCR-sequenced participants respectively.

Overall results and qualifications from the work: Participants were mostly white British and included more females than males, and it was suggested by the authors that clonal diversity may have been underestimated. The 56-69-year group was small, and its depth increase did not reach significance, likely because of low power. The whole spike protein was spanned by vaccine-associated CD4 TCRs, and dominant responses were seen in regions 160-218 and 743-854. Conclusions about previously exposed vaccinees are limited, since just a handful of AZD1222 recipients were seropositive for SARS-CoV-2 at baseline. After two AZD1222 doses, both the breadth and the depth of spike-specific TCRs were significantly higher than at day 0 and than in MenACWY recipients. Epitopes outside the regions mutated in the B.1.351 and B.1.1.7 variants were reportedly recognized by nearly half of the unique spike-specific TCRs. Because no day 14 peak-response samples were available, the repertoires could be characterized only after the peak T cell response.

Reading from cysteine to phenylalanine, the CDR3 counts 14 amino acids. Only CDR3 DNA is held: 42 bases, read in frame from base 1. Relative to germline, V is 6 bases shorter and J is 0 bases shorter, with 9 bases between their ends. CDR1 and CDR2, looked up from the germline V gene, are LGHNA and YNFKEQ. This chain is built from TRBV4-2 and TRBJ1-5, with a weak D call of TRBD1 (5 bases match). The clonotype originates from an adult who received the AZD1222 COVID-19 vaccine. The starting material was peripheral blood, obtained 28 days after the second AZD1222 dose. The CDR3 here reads CASRSRDSNQPQHF. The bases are TGTGCCAGCAGGTCCAGGGATAGCAATCAGCCCCAGCATTTT.